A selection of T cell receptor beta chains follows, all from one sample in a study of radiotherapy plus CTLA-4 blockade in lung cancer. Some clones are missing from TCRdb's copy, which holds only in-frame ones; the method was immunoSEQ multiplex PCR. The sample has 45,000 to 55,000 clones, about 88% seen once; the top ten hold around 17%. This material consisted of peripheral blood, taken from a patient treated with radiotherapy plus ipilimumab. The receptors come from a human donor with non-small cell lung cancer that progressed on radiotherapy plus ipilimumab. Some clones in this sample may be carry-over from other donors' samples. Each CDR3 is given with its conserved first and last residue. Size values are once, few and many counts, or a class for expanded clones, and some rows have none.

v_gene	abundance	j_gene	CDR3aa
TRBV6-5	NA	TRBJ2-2	CASSYTGNIPGELFF
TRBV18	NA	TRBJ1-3	CASSPQRSGNTIYF
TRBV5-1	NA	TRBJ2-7	CASSLGPGLAGGAYEQYF
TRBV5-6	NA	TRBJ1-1	CASSLGARGEAFF
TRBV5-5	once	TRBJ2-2	CASSPINTGELFF
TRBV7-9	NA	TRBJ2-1	CASRYLAGGGNEQFF
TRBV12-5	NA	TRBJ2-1	CASEEFNEQFF
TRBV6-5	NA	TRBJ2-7	CASSYSQATYEQYF
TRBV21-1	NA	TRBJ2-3	CASSKCPDFWTDTQYF
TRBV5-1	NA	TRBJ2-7	CASSLGGRWEQYF
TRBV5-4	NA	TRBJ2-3	CASSLGTRTIGDTQYF
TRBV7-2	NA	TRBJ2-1	CASNRRGNEQFF
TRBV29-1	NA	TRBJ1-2	CSVETVYGYTF
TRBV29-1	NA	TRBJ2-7	CSAETAISYEQYF
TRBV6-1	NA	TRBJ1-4	CASSGVSNEKLFF
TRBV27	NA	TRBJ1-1	CASSQGMNTEAFF
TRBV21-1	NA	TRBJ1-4	CASSPLGGRNEKLFF
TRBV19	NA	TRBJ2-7	CASSISASGKQQYF
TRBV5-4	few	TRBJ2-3	CASSPAGGPKDTQYF
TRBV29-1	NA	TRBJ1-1	CSVEAGLPVEAFF
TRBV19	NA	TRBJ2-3	CASSMGARAGTQYF
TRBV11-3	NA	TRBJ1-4	CASSFEDPLGTGDSEEKLFF
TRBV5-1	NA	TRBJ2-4	CASSDIPAGAAQYF
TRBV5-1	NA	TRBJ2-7	CASSLAGLSGGYEQYF
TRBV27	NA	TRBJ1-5	CASSPGTGDNQPQHF
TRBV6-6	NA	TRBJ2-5	CASSLRLAGDRKTQYF
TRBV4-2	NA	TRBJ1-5	CASSQDLAGVQPQHF
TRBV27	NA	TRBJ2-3	CASSLYKYTDTQYF
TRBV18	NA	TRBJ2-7	CASSPPQFYTYEQYF
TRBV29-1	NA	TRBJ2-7	CSVASLSTYEQYF
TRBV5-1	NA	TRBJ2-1	CASSFDRGRGGSYNEQFF
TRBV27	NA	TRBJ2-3	CASSLNPAGTDTQYF
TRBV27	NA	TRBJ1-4	CASSLSAWTGLVEKLFF
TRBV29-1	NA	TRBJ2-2	CSVSLARNTGELFF
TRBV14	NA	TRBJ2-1	CASSQDAGFGEQFF
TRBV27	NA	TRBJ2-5	CASSSRVGETQYF
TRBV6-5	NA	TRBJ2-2	CASSYVAGGAGELFF
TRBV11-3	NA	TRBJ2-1	CASSSVAGGGSYNEQFF
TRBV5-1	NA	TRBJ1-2	CASSTETGKRYGYTF
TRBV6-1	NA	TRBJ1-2	CASSGRGQFSNYGYTF
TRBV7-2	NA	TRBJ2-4	CASSPKPVSAQYF
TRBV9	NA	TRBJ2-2	CASSQRQVLNTGELFF
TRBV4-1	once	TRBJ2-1	CASSQEIGTGSYNEQFF
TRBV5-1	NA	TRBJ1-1	CASSLELGATEAFF
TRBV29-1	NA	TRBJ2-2	CSVGQTGELFF
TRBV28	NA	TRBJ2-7	CASSLGGASAPYEQYF
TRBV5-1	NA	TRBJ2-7	CASKDSLSYEQYF